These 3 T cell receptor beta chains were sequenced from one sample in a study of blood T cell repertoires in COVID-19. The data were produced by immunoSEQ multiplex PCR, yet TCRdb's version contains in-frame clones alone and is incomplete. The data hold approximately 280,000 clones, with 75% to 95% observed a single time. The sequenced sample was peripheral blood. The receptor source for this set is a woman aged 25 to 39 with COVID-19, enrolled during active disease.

The CDR3 loop reads CASSPLSGTYNEQFF. Here the CDR3 DNA reads TGTGCCAGCTCACCCCTGAGCGGAACCTACAATGAGCAGTTCTTC. The chain employs TRBV18 and TRBJ2-1; a weak D match, TRBD2 (5 bases). Trimming shortened V by 3 bases and J by 2 bases, and 11 bases separated the two germline ends. Germline V CDR1 and CDR2: KGHSH, LQKENI. The CDR3 loop spans 15 amino acids. Supplemented by reference TRBV18 and TRBJ2-1, the full variable domain reads NAGVMQNPRHLVRRRGQEARLRCSPMKGHSHVYWYRQLPEEGLKFMVYLQKENIIDESGMPKERFSAEFPKEGPSILRIQQVVRGDSAAYFCASSPLSGTYNEQFFGPGTRLTVL.

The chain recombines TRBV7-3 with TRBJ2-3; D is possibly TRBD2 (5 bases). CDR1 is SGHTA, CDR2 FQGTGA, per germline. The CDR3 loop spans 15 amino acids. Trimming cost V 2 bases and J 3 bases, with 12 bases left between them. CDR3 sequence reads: CASSLQGGRTDTQYF. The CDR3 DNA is TGTGCCAGCAGCTTACAAGGTGGGAGAACAGATACGCAGTATTTT.

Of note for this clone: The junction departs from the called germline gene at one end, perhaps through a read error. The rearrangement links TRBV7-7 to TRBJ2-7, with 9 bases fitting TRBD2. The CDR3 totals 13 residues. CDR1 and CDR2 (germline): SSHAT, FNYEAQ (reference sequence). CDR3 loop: CASSSGLAYEQYF. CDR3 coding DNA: TGTGCTAGCAGCTCGGGACTAGCTTACGAGCAGTACTTC.